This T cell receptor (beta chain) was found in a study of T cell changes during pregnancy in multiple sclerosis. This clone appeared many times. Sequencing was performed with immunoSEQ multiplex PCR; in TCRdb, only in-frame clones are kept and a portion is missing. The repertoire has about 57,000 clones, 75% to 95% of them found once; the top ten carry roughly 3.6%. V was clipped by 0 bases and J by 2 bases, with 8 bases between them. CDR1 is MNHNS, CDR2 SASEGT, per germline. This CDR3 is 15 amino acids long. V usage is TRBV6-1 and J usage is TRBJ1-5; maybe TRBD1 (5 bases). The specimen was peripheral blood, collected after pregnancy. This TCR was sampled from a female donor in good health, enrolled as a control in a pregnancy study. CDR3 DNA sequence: TGTGCCAGCAGTGAAGCGATAGGGGGCAATCAGCCCCAGCATTTT. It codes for CASSEAIGGNQPQHF.